Below are 10 T cell receptor beta chains sequenced from a single sample in a study of shared clonotypes between healthy human individuals (dated by TCRdb to 2019 to 2021). Receptor amplification or capture employed the immunoSEQ multiplex PCR assay. This is the immuneACCESS table as TCRdb keeps it, with only in-frame sequences that have V and J called. A part of the clones is gone; compared with another copy, unresolved V genes explain less than half, and the rest is unexplained. For this sample the table gives about 1.1 million clones, of which about 80% were detected only once. 0.89% of the sample rests with the top ten. The sequencing sample was made of memory CD4+ T cells from PBMCs. This sample's cell subset or site label indicates: CD45RA-negative fraction. All receptors come from a man aged 18 to 35 in good health. Some clones in this sample may be carry-over from other donors' samples.

The chain employs TRBV2 and TRBJ2-1, with D tentatively TRBD1 or TRBD2 (6 bases each). The ends were cut back, 11 bases at V and 1 base at J, with 9 bases in the middle. The CDR3 contains 12 residues. CDR1 and CDR2 from the germline V gene are SNHLY and FYNNEI. The CDR3 is CAGGQSYNEQFF. Here the CDR3 DNA reads TGTGCCGGGGGGCAGTCCTACAATGAGCAGTTCTTC.

The chain is built from TRBV28 and TRBJ1-2; TRBD1 matches at 9 bases. Germline CDR1 and CDR2: MDHEN and SYDVKM. The CDR3 consists of 15 residues. Losses at the gene ends were 6 bases for V and 3 bases for J; bases not matched to a gene: 8. The CDR3 DNA follows: TGTGCCAGCAGCCGTACAGGGGGCGCGGACTATGGCTACACCTTC. Translation: CASSRTGGADYGYTF.

This clone was counted between two and nine times. The CDR3 nucleotides read TGTGCCTGGAGCACAGGGTTCTCTGGGGCCAACGTCCTGACTTTC. This codes for CAWSTGFSGANVLTF. The chain is built from TRBV30 and TRBJ2-6; D is possibly TRBD1 (6 bases). Germline CDR1 is GTSNPN and CDR2 is SVGIG (reference sequence). V lost 3 bases, J lost 0 bases, and 9 bases lay in between. The CDR3 is 15 residues long.

The chain uses TRBV10-2 and TRBJ2-7, with D unclear. CDR1 is WSHSY, CDR2 SAAADI, per germline. Deletions cut 6 bases from V and 0 bases from J, with 12 bases between. The CDR3 sequence is 14 residues long. The CDR3 DNA follows: TGCGCCAGCAGCCCCACCGTCCGCTCCTACGAGCAGTACTTC. It translates to CASSPTVRSYEQYF.

The rearrangement uses TRBV5-3 and TRBJ1-5; perhaps TRBD1 as D (5 bases). TRBV5-3 carries the ORF label, with uncertain function. V shed 2 bases and J shed 6 bases, with 15 bases lying between them. The CDR3 length is 15 residues. As DNA, the CDR3 is TGTGCCAGAAGCTTAAGGGACCAGAGAGGTCAGCCCCAGCATTTT. Protein product: CARSLRDQRGQPQHF.

This sequence joins TRBV19 and TRBJ2-1; 16 bases match TRBD2. CDR1 and CDR2 from the germline V gene are LNHDA and SQIVND (reference sequence). Trimming at V came to 3 bases and at J to 6 bases, leaving 20 bases not matched to a gene. CDR3 length equals 22 residues. This CDR3 reads CASSILSGRSGLAGGPGNEQFF. The DNA of the CDR3 is TGTGCCAGTAGTATTTTATCAGGGCGGTCGGGACTAGCGGGAGGGCCAGGCAATGAGCAGTTCTTC.

V and J are TRBV11-3 and TRBJ2-1; D may be TRBD2 (5 bases). The CDR3 has 19 amino acids. Trimming left V 0 bases short and J 0 bases short, with 18 bases between. The germline gives CDR1 SGHNT, CDR2 YENEEA. The CDR3 bases are TGTGCCAGCAGCTTAGATAAGGTATTAGTCGGGGACTCCTACAATGAGCAGTTCTTC. Its translation is CASSLDKVLVGDSYNEQFF.

This clone was recorded a few times. The junction differs from germline at one of its ends, possibly a read error. This chain links TRBV7-3 with TRBJ2-7, with D possibly matching TRBD2 (6 bases). Germline-derived CDR1 and CDR2 are SGHTA and FQGTGA. The CDR3 is 14 residues long. The CDR3 loop reads CASTRTGTVLSLNF. The CDR3, as DNA: TGTGCCAGCACCCGAACCGGGACTGTACTCAGCCTGAACTTC. Full variable domain (missing parts from reference TRBV7-3 and TRBJ2-7): GAGVSQTPSNKVTEKGKYVELRCDPISGHTALYWYRQSLGQGPEFLIYFQGTGAADDSGLPNDRFFAVRPEGSVSTLKIQRTERGDSAVYLCASTRTGTVLSLNFGPGTRLTVT.

The chain carries TRBV11-1 and TRBJ2-1; D gene ambiguous. The germline V gene encodes CDR1 SGHAT and CDR2 FQDESV (reference sequence). The CDR3 is 14 residues long. The V and J ends lost 5 bases and 0 bases respectively, with 8 bases between them. The CDR3 spells CASSRPSSYNEQFF. The CDR3 DNA follows: TGTGCCAGCAGCCGACCGTCCTCCTACAATGAGCAGTTCTTC.

The chain recombines TRBV10-2 with TRBJ1-2, with D hard to call. Looked up from germline, CDR1 is WSHSY and CDR2 is SAAADI. Trimming removed 4 bases at V and 2 bases at J, with 5 bases between. This CDR3 region has 12 residues. CDR3 DNA: TGCGCCAGCAGTGTACGCAACTATGGCTACACCTTC. It codes for CASSVRNYGYTF.